Below, 20 T cell receptor beta chains from the same sample are listed, as sequenced in a study of blood T cell repertoires in COVID-19. Repertoires were generated with immunoSEQ multiplex PCR, while TCRdb's copy carries only in-frame clones and drops some. The sample holds 40,000 to 50,000 clones, 80% to 90% seen once. Sequencing was carried out using peripheral blood. The receptors here all came from a human donor in a cohort sampled during active COVID-19.

This clone was found once. The chain carries TRBV10-1 and TRBJ2-7, with D maybe TRBD1 (6 bases). The germline CDR1 and CDR2 sequences are WNHNN and SYGVQD (reference sequence). The length of the CDR3 is 12 residues. With 10 bases removed from V and 6 bases from J, the gap between germline ends came to 16 bases. The CDR3 region has the DNA TGCGCCACCTCAACAGGGTACGGCGAGCAGTACTTC. Translation gives CATSTGYGEQYF.

The genes are TRBV3-1 (or the pseudogene TRBV3-2) and TRBJ2-7; unclear D gene. The CDR3 sequence is 12 residues long. Per the germline V gene, CDR1 is LGHDT and CDR2 is YNNKEL (reference sequence). The V gene lost 4 bases and the J gene lost 6 bases, with 10 bases spanning the gap. The CDR3 coding sequence is TGTGCCAGCAGCCTTACGAGCTCCGAGCAGTACTTC. Amino acid sequence: CASSLTSSEQYF.

This clone was detected once. The chain employs TRBV3-1 (or the pseudogene TRBV3-2) and TRBJ2-7, with TRBD1 identical over 9 bases. The length of the CDR3 is 14 residues. The germline CDR1 and CDR2 sequences are LGHDT and YNNKEL (reference sequence). V lost 4 bases to trimming and J lost 3 bases; unmatched junction nucleotides: 4. The CDR3: CASSRTGGNYEQYF. Here the CDR3 DNA reads TGTGCCAGCAGCCGAACAGGGGGCAACTACGAGCAGTACTTC.

The V call is TRBV9, the J call TRBJ2-3; 11 positions match TRBD2. CDR3 length: 17 amino acids. Germline V CDR1 and CDR2: SGDLS, YYNGEE. The trim removed 4 bases at V and 1 base at J, leaving 8 bases unmatched. DNA of the CDR3: TGTGCCAGCAGCCCCCAGGGACTAGCGGACCGCACAGATACGCAGTATTTT. It yields the protein CASSPQGLADRTDTQYF.

Regarding this clone: At one of its ends the junction is not consistent with the germline gene, which may arise from a read error. The rearrangement joins TRBV27 to TRBJ2-5; 8 nucleotides line up with TRBD1. The CDR3 consists of 14 residues. Germline V gene lookup returns CDR1 MNHEY and CDR2 SMNVEV (reference sequence). CDR3 nucleotides: TGTGCCAGCAGTCCAGGACAGGGCCAAAAGACCCAGTACTTC. Its translation: CASSPGQGQKTQYF.

The chain couples TRBV29-1 to TRBJ1-2; 8 nucleotides align to TRBD1. Looked up from germline, CDR1 is SQVTM and CDR2 is ANQGSEA. The ends lost 0 bases at V and 4 bases at J; junction bases unmatched: 4. The CDR3 is 14 amino acids. The CDR3 region is CSVEEVDRAYGYTF. The CDR3 nucleotides are TGCAGCGTTGAAGAAGTGGACAGGGCCTATGGCTACACCTTC.

V is TRBV7-9 and J is TRBJ1-5; D perhaps matches TRBD1 (5 bases). This CDR3 comprises 13 residues. Trimming left V 7 bases short and J 6 bases short, with 13 bases between. In germline, CDR1 is SEHNR, CDR2 FQNEAQ (reference sequence). The CDR3 loop reads CASTTGGFQPQHF. The CDR3 bases are TGTGCCAGCACCACCGGGGGGTTTCAGCCCCAGCATTTT.

In its sample, this clone was seen once. The chain links TRBV5-1 to TRBJ1-1; weak D call: TRBD1 (5 bases). Per germline, CDR1 SGHRS and CDR2 YFSETQ. The CDR3 consists of 15 residues. Trimming removed 4 bases from V and 3 bases from J, with 16 bases in between. CDR3 DNA: TGCGCCAGCAGCCCTTTTTTGGGGGGGGACACTGAAGCTTTCTTT. As protein: CASSPFLGGDTEAFF.

The J gene is TRBJ1-5, the V gene TRBV12-3 or TRBV12-4; the D is unclear. Trimming stripped 5 bases from V and 1 base from J, with 6 bases between. The CDR3 is 13 amino acids. This CDR3 is CASSMGSNQPQHF. CDR3 sequence (DNA): TGTGCCAGCAGTATGGGCAGCAATCAGCCCCAGCATTTT.

This rearrangement joins TRBV30 to TRBJ1-5, with 7 bases aligning to TRBD1. CDR3 length: 14 amino acids. Trimming at V came to 0 bases and at J to 4 bases, leaving 3 bases not matched to a gene. CDR1 GTSNPN and CDR2 SVGIG come from the germline V gene (reference sequence). The CDR3 DNA is TGTGCCTGGAGTGTAGGCAGGGGGAATCAGCCCCAGCATTTT. The encoded protein is CAWSVGRGNQPQHF.

This clone appeared a single time. The chain is built from TRBV9 and TRBJ2-2, with 7 bases identical to TRBD1. From germline, CDR1 is SGDLS and CDR2 YYNGEE. Trimming at V came to 4 bases and at J to 4 bases, leaving 4 bases not matched to a gene. This CDR3 spans 14 amino acids. CDR3 DNA sequence: TGTGCCAGCAGCACGACAGGGTCCACCGGGGAGCTGTTTTTT. This sequence encodes CASSTTGSTGELFF.

The chain combines TRBV9 with TRBJ1-6, with D possibly matching TRBD1 (5 bases). The CDR3 is 12 amino acids. In germline, CDR1 is SGDLS, CDR2 YYNGEE. The V end lost 3 bases, the J end lost 10 bases, and 8 bases lay between the germline ends. The CDR3 loop reads CASSEGRSPLHF. The CDR3 DNA follows: TGTGCCAGCAGCGAGGGGAGGTCACCCCTCCACTTT.

This clone was detected only once. The chain joins TRBV5-6 to TRBJ2-5, with 10 bases fitting TRBD2. The CDR3 runs to 15 residues. Germline V gives CDR1 SGHDT, CDR2 YYEEEE. J was trimmed by 5 bases and V by 3 bases; bases with no gene match: 7. The CDR3 spells CASSSPGLATETQYF. The CDR3 DNA reads TGTGCCAGCAGCTCACCGGGACTAGCGACGGAGACCCAGTACTTC.

The chain combines TRBV15 with TRBJ1-1; D ambiguous. In germline, CDR1 is LNHNV, CDR2 YYDKDF (reference sequence). CDR3 size: 13 residues. Between the trimmed V and J ends, which lost 8 bases and 8 bases, there was a span of 18 bases. The DNA of the CDR3 is TGTGCCACCCGTGGTGGTTTGAGCCTAGAAGCTTTCTTT. It encodes CATRGGLSLEAFF.

V gene TRBV28 combines with J gene TRBJ2-7; 7 bases fit TRBD2. This CDR3 has 16 residues. Germline CDR1 MDHEN, CDR2 SYDVKM. With 3 bases clipped from V and 5 bases from J, the junction kept 13 bases outside the gene matches. CDR3 in amino acids: CASSFELATPFNEQYF. CDR3 nucleotides: TGTGCCAGCAGTTTCGAACTAGCGACCCCATTCAACGAGCAGTACTTC.

V gene TRBV7-7 combines with J gene TRBJ2-7, with 10 bases lining up with TRBD1. Germline CDR1 SSHAT, CDR2 FNYEAQ (reference sequence). Unmatched junction bases numbered 5, after V lost 6 bases and J lost 3 bases. The CDR3 spans 14 residues. CDR3 bases: TGTGCCAGCAGTCCCGGGACAGGGGACTACGAGCAGTACTTC. This codes for CASSPGTGDYEQYF.

This rearrangement joins TRBV29-1 to TRBJ2-7; TRBD1 matches 7 bases. V lost 5 bases, J lost 2 bases, and 3 bases stayed unmatched. There are 12 residues in the CDR3. Germline lookup yields CDR1 SQVTM and CDR2 ANQGSEA. CDR3 loop: CSVLDRPYEQYF. Written as DNA, the CDR3 is TGCAGCGTTTTGGACAGGCCCTACGAGCAGTACTTC.

The chain joins TRBV7-2 to TRBJ2-2; 8 bases are a match to TRBD2. The CDR3 totals 17 residues. Looked up from germline, CDR1 is SGHTA and CDR2 is FQGNSA. V lost 1 base, J lost 6 bases, and 10 bases stayed unmatched. CDR3: CASSLDLTGGPSGELFF. CDR3 coding DNA: TGTGCCAGCAGCTTAGATTTAACGGGGGGGCCATCCGGGGAGCTGTTTTTT.

The V call is TRBV6-5, the J call TRBJ1-2, with D unclear. From germline, CDR1 is MNHEY and CDR2 SVGAGI. The CDR3 length is 15 residues. The V and J ends lost 5 bases and 3 bases respectively, with 16 bases between them. The CDR3: CASSPQAGSYYGYTF. DNA for the CDR3: TGTGCCAGCAGTCCCCAAGCTGGTTCTTACTATGGCTACACCTTC.

V gene TRBV27 combines with J gene TRBJ2-5; D uncertain. CDR3 length equals 14 residues. The germline CDR1 and CDR2 sequences are MNHEY and SMNVEV (reference sequence). Trimming took off 5 bases at V and 2 bases at J, with 12 bases between the two ends. The CDR3 here is CASSPRGGQETQYF. DNA for the CDR3: TGTGCCAGCAGTCCCCGCGGCGGTCAAGAGACCCAGTACTTC.